This T cell receptor (beta chain) was obtained from a study of cytomegalovirus exposure and HLA in healthy donors. At the level of the study: The Caucasian-associated ancestry cluster contained 81% of the roughly 390 genotyped donors.

Germline loops: CDR1 SGHDN, CDR2 FVKESK. The V and J ends lost 3 bases and 4 bases, in that order; junction bases with no gene match: 8. The CDR3 is made up of 15 amino acids. A multiplex PCR was run with 60 Vbeta primers and 13 Jbeta primers. The data were produced by immunoSEQ multiplex PCR, yet TCRdb's version contains in-frame clones alone and is incomplete. The data hold around 190,000 clones, with around 77% observed a single time. The sequence was obtained from a woman between 18 and 30 years old in good health and CMV-seronegative. The chain is built from TRBV14 and TRBJ1-2, with TRBD1 matching 7 bases. Specimen: PBMCs. CDR3 nucleotide sequence: TGTGCCAGCAGCCAGACTGACAGGGAACCCTATGGCTACACCTTC. It yields the protein CASSQTDREPYGYTF.